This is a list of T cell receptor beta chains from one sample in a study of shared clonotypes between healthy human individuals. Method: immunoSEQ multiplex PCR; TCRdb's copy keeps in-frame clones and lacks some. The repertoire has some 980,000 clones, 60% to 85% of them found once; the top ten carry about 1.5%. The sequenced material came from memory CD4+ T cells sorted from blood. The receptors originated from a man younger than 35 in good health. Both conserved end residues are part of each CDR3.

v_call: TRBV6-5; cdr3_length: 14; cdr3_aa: CASSHRAGDTEAFF
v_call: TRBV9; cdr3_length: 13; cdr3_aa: CASSVDLGNTIYF
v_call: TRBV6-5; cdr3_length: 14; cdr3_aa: CASSYDGGLGEQYF
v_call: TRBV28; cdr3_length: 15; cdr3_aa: CASSSPSGHSYEQYF
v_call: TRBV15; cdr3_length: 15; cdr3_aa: CATSREKGTGEGYTF
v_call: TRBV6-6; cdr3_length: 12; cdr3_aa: CASRPVQGEQYF
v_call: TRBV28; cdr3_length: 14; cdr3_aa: CASRRSGQGRDYTF
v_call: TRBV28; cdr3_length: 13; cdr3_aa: CASSPSQGHEQFF
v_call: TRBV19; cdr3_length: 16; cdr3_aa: CASRTGTGDHHYGYTF
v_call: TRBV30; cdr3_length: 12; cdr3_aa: CAWDRAPGEQYF
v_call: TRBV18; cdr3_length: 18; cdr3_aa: CASSPQIGSGSGANVLTF
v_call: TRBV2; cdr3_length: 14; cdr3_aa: CASSVQAAAETQYF
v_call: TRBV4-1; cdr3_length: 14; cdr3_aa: CASSQDSGANVLTF
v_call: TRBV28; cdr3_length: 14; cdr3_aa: CASSPHWDSGTQHF
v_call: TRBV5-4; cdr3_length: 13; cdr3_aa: CASSLQGRDEQFF
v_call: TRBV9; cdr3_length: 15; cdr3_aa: CASRSLAGGYNEQFF
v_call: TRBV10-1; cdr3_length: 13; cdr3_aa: CATSTGVYNEQFF
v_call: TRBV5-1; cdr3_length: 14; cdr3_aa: CASSVEDRNYEQYF